A selection of T cell receptor beta chains follows, all from one sample in a study of T-cell memory formation after mild COVID-19. TCRdb reprocessed the 5' RACE reads via MiXCR and lists one record per CDR3 protein. The sample holds some 410,000 distinct CDR3 sequences, less than 25% seen once. The specimen was PBMCs or a T cell subset sorted from them (not recorded which). The receptor set was obtained from an adult woman who had mild COVID-19 (a few samples of this study predate the infection). Cell type and time point are not known. Each CDR3 is given with its conserved first and last residue. A D gene is named only where the DNA matches it firmly. Rows give clone size only sometimes, using once, few, many, or a class for an expanded clone.

>.|TRBJ1-3|.|TRBV6-5
CASSYSAMSREENTIYF
TGTGCCAGCAGTTACTCGGCCATGAGCAGGGAGGAGAACACCATATATTTT
>.|TRBJ2-3|.|TRBV7-2
CASSLAGNVDTQYF
TGTGCCAGCAGCTTAGCAGGGAATGTGGATACGCAGTATTTT
>TRBD1|TRBJ2-1|.|TRBV13
CASSARGTGRYEQFF
TGTGCCAGCAGCGCCCGGGGGACAGGGCGCTATGAGCAGTTCTTC
>TRBD1|TRBJ2-1|.|TRBV25-1
CASSTGGVRGEQFF
TGTGCCAGCAGTACAGGGGGTGTTCGGGGTGAGCAGTTCTTC
>.|TRBJ2-1|many|TRBV12-3/TRBV12-4
CASSGARDFPTQFF
TGTGCCAGCAGTGGGGCACGGGACTTCCCAACGCAGTTCTTC
>.|TRBJ1-1|few|TRBV4-2
CASSQGGAGNTEAFF
TGTGCCAGCAGCCAAGGTGGGGCGGGGAACACTGAAGCTTTCTTT
>.|TRBJ1-5|.|TRBV6-1
CASNLDGYSNQPQHF
TGTGCCAGCAACTTGGACGGGTATAGCAATCAGCCCCAGCATTTT
>.|TRBJ1-1|.|TRBV7-9
CASSLAGVMNTEAFF
TGTGCCAGCAGCTTAGCGGGAGTGATGAACACTGAAGCTTTCTTT
>.|TRBJ2-7|.|TRBV2
CASKRTDLGEQYF
TGTGCCAGCAAAAGGACAGACCTCGGTGAGCAGTACTTC
>TRBD2|TRBJ2-6|few|TRBV24-1
CATSDSTSGYGSSGANVLTF
TGTGCCACCAGTGATTCGACTAGCGGCTACGGTAGCTCTGGGGCCAACGTCCTGACTTTC
>.|TRBJ1-1|.|TRBV12-3/TRBV12-4
CASTLLGDGTEAFF
TGTGCCAGCACTCTGTTGGGGGACGGCACTGAAGCTTTCTTT
>TRBD2|TRBJ2-5|.|TRBV7-9
CASSPSGRARETQYF
TGTGCCAGCAGCCCCAGCGGGAGGGCGCGAGAGACCCAGTACTTC
>TRBD2|TRBJ2-2|few|TRBV5-1
CASSSKQTSGRSGELFF
TGCGCCAGCAGCTCAAAGCAGACTAGCGGCAGATCCGGGGAGCTGTTTTTT
>.|TRBJ2-3|many|TRBV7-3
CASSLTGRTDTQYF
TGTGCCAGCAGCTTAACAGGACGCACAGATACGCAGTATTTT
>.|TRBJ1-6|.|TRBV7-9
CASSLQDSPLHF
TGTGCCAGCAGCTTACAAGATTCACCCCTCCACTTT
>TRBD2|TRBJ2-7|.|TRBV7-2
CASSLARGSGVYEQYF
TGTGCCAGCAGCTTAGCGCGTGGTAGCGGGGTCTACGAGCAGTACTTC
>.|TRBJ1-1|many|TRBV4-1
CASSLDGLNTEAFF
TGCGCCAGCAGCCTAGACGGCCTGAACACTGAAGCTTTCTTT
>.|TRBJ2-7|.|TRBV10-3
CAISDGPYEQYF
TGTGCCATCAGTGACGGTCCCTACGAGCAGTACTTC
>.|TRBJ1-2|.|TRBV6-5
CASSYSPENYGYTF
TGTGCCAGCAGTTACTCTCCGGAAAACTATGGCTACACCTTC
>.|TRBJ1-1|few|TRBV2
CASSEEGRNTEAFF
TGTGCCAGCAGTGAAGAAGGCCGTAACACTGAAGCTTTCTTT
>.|TRBJ2-2|many|TRBV5-1
CASSSHTANTGELFF
TGCGCCAGCAGCTCTCATACAGCGAACACCGGGGAGCTGTTTTTT
>TRBD2|TRBJ2-2|.|TRBV6-4
CASSDAGTSGETGELFF
TGTGCCAGCAGTGATGCGGGGACTAGCGGGGAAACCGGGGAGCTGTTTTTT
>TRBD2|TRBJ2-2|.|TRBV5-1
CASSSDSGARTGELFF
TGCGCCAGCAGCTCTGATAGCGGGGCTCGCACCGGGGAGCTGTTTTTT
>TRBD2|TRBJ2-7|.|TRBV12-3/TRBV12-4
CASSLAGKTYEQYF
TGTGCCAGCAGTCTAGCGGGGAAGACCTACGAGCAGTACTTC